This record looks at one T cell receptor beta chain sequence and its context. The data were taken from a study of T cell responses to AZD1222 COVID-19 vaccine. CDR1 and CDR2 (germline): MGHRA, YSYEKL. This CDR3 is 13 amino acids long. The ends were cut back, 1 base at V and 4 bases at J, with 7 bases in the middle. TCRdb's copy holds only in-frame clones and misses some; the assay was immunoSEQ multiplex PCR. The data show approximately 110,000 clones, about 88% seen once. Source: peripheral blood, taken on day 0 of AZD1222 vaccination. This clonotype originated in an adult in good health. This chain links TRBV4-1 with TRBJ1-2, with D hard to call. DNA of the CDR3: TGCGCCAGCAGCCAAGCAGGTGGCTATGGCTACACCTTC. It is translated as CASSQAGGYGYTF.